Following are 24 T cell receptor beta chains from one sample sequenced in a study of T cells in Graves' hyperthyroidism and ophthalmopathy. Authors of the study amplified TCR beta CDR3 regions from RNA transcripts. The TCR CDR3 was amplified in a first-round RT-PCR using the HTBI primer set. TCRdb re-called the multiplex PCR reads through MiXCR, storing one row per CDR3 protein. Of about 480,000 distinct CDR3 sequences listed, under 15% are singletons. Sequenced: blood. Source of these receptors: a woman younger than 35 with Graves' hyperthyroidism.

The sample holds many counts of this clonotype. The V gene is TRBV11-3, the J gene TRBJ2-7; 8 nucleotides align to TRBD1. CDR3 length equals 16 residues. J lost 0 bases, V lost 5 bases, and 9 bases had no gene match. CDR1 is SGHNT, CDR2 YENEEA, per germline. The DNA of the CDR3 is TGTGCCAGCAGCGCAGTCCGGGACAGGAGCTCCTACGAGCAGTACTTC. This encodes CASSAVRDRSSYEQYF.

This clonotype was recorded many times. The rearrangement uses TRBV29-1 and TRBJ1-1; no clear D. CDR3 length: 13 amino acids. V lost 7 bases and J 1 base, leaving 13 bases between the germline ends. Germline CDR1 and CDR2: SQVTM and ANQGSEA. The CDR3 nucleotides are TGCAGCGGGAGACGCGAAACGAACACTGAAGCTTTCTTT. It encodes CSGRRETNTEAFF.

This clonotype was seen at least ten times. The chain is built from TRBV3-1 and TRBJ2-7, with no clear D. Germline CDR1 LGHDT, CDR2 YNNKEL (reference sequence). CDR3 length: 14 residues. Trimming pared 4 bases from V and 5 bases from J, leaving 15 bases between. CDR3 coding DNA: TGTGCCAGCAGCCCAAACCCAGCGCGTCACGAGCAGTACGTC. This encodes CASSPNPARHEQYV.

V gene TRBV24-1 combines with J gene TRBJ2-2, with D tentatively TRBD2 (6 bases). In germline, CDR1 is KGHDR, CDR2 SFDVKD. The V gene lost 3 bases and the J gene lost 6 bases, with 13 bases spanning the gap. This CDR3 contains 15 residues. DNA for the CDR3: TGTGCCACCAGTGATGCCCGGGGGTTTTCCGGGGAGCTGTTTTTT. Protein product: CATSDARGFSGELFF.

This clonotype was observed many times. The V call is TRBV20-1, the J call TRBJ2-3, with D possibly being TRBD1 or TRBD2 (7 bases each). The V and J ends lost 5 bases and 3 bases respectively, with 15 bases between them. Germline lookup yields CDR1 DFQATT and CDR2 SNEGSKA (reference sequence). The length of the CDR3 is 14 residues. The CDR3 loop is CSAATGRVTDTQYF. The CDR3 DNA reads TGCAGTGCTGCGACAGGGAGGGTAACAGATACGCAGTATTTT.

This clonotype has only one observation. V and J are TRBV6-2 or TRBV6-3 and TRBJ1-5; 9 positions agree with TRBD1. This CDR3 has 14 amino acids. Germline V gives CDR1 MNHEY, CDR2 SVGEGT. With 11 bases clipped from V and 2 bases from J, the junction kept 7 bases outside the gene matches. CDR3 sequence (DNA): TGTGCCGGGGCCCGGGACAGGGGCAATCAGCCCCAGCATTTT. Its translation: CAGARDRGNQPQHF.

The sample holds many counts of this clonotype. V gene TRBV6-5 combines with J gene TRBJ2-7; 7 nucleotides match TRBD2. Trimming removed 2 bases from V and 5 bases from J; junction bases left unmatched: 0. The CDR3 loop spans 12 amino acids. Germline CDR1 and CDR2: MNHEY and SVGAGI. In nucleotides, the CDR3 is TGTGCCAGCAGTTACAGCGGGGACGAGCAGTACTTC. Its translation: CASSYSGDEQYF.

This clonotype was seen a few times. This chain joins TRBV5-1 and TRBJ1-1; D unclear. Trimming took 1 base from V and 5 from J, leaving 15 bases between them. Per the germline V gene, CDR1 is SGHRS and CDR2 is YFSETQ. This CDR3 spans 15 amino acids. CDR3 in amino acids: CASSLWNKGSTEAFF. The CDR3 DNA reads as TGCGCCAGCAGCTTGTGGAACAAAGGGTCTACTGAAGCTTTCTTT. The full variable domain, with the rest looked up from reference TRBV5-1 and TRBJ1-1, is KAGVTQTPRYLIKTRGQQVTLSCSPISGHRSVSWYQQTPGQGLQFLFEYFSETQRNKGNFPGRFSGRQFSNSRSEMNVSTLELGDSALYLCASSLWNKGSTEAFFGQGTRLTVV.

This clonotype was seen at least ten times. V usage is TRBV30 and J usage is TRBJ1-1; 8 bases agree with TRBD1. The CDR3 has 12 amino acids. Per germline, CDR1 GTSNPN and CDR2 SVGIG (reference sequence). Losses at the gene ends were 4 bases for V and 6 bases for J; bases not matched to a gene: 4. The CDR3 DNA follows: TGTGCCTGGAATTCAGGGGGCTCTGAAGCTTTCTTT. Encoded protein: CAWNSGGSEAFF.

At least ten counts were recorded for this clonotype. The chain uses TRBV7-6 and TRBJ2-2; 9 positions agree with TRBD2. Per germline, CDR1 SGHVS and CDR2 FNYEAQ. Losses at the gene ends were 4 bases for V and 2 bases for J; bases not matched to a gene: 8. The CDR3 loop spans 17 amino acids. The CDR3 spells CASSSPTSGPNTGELFF. The DNA for the CDR3 is TGTGCCAGCAGCTCCCCCACTAGCGGGCCCAACACCGGGGAGCTGTTTTTT.

This clonotype appeared a few times. The chain joins TRBV6-2 or TRBV6-3 to TRBJ2-6, with D perhaps TRBD1 (7 bases). V lost 5 bases and J 2 bases, leaving 13 bases between the germline ends. This CDR3 is built from 16 residues. CDR1 is MNHEY and CDR2 is SVGEGT in the germline V gene. CDR3 amino acids: CASSTGEVAGANVLTF. CDR3 coding DNA: TGTGCCAGCAGTACAGGGGAGGTGGCTGGGGCCAACGTCCTGACTTTC.

This clonotype was seen ten or more times. The V gene is TRBV27, the J gene TRBJ2-5; D is unclear. The V end was cut by 5 bases, the J end by 5 bases, with 18 bases between. The CDR3 contains 15 residues. Looked up from germline, CDR1 is MNHEY and CDR2 is SMNVEV (reference sequence). The DNA of the CDR3 is TGTGCCAGCAGTCCCCGGGTCGAAGATTGGGAGACCCAGTACTTC. It translates to CASSPRVEDWETQYF.

In its sample, this clonotype was seen many times. The V call is TRBV30, the J call TRBJ2-5; 9 nucleotides agree with TRBD2. The CDR3 runs 15 residues. The germline V gene has CDR1 GTSNPN and CDR2 SVGIG (reference sequence). The J segment lost 2 bases and the V segment lost 1 base, leaving 5 bases of the junction unmatched. CDR3: CAWSEIAGGQETQYF. As DNA, the CDR3 is TGTGCCTGGAGTGAAATCGCGGGGGGGCAAGAGACCCAGTACTTC.

This clonotype showed up many times. The chain is built from TRBV30 and TRBJ1-2; tentative D call: TRBD1 (6 bases). The CDR3 runs to 14 residues. Between the trimmed V and J ends, which lost 3 bases and 5 bases, there was a span of 16 bases. Germline lookup yields CDR1 GTSNPN and CDR2 SVGIG (reference sequence). The CDR3: CAWRLPGGLYGYTF. Here the CDR3 DNA reads TGTGCCTGGAGACTACCTGGGGGCCTTTATGGCTACACCTTC.

This clonotype has only a few counts. The chain couples TRBV4-1 to TRBJ1-1; 10 bases match TRBD1. Germline V lookup: CDR1 MGHRA, CDR2 YSYEKL. This CDR3 region has 16 residues. The ends lost 4 bases at V and 1 base at J; junction bases unmatched: 6. Here the CDR3 DNA reads TGCGCCAGCAGCCTTATCCGGGACAGGGGGAACACTGAAGCTTTCTTT. As protein: CASSLIRDRGNTEAFF.

This clonotype was seen at least ten times. The rearrangement links TRBV12-3 or TRBV12-4 to TRBJ2-3; 10 bases are a match to TRBD2. This CDR3 has 14 amino acids. V trimming: 3 bases; J trimming: 8 bases; junction bases outside the gene matches: 5. This CDR3 is CASSFSSGRGTQYF. The DNA of the CDR3 is TGTGCCAGCAGTTTCTCTAGCGGGAGAGGTACGCAGTATTTT.

This clonotype was observed at least ten times. The chain combines TRBV5-1 with TRBJ1-1, with 7 bases lining up with TRBD1. V gave up 3 bases and J gave up 0 bases; unmatched junction bases: 5. The CDR3 is made up of 15 amino acids. Germline values: CDR1 SGHRS, CDR2 YFSETQ. The CDR3 DNA sequence: TGCGCCAGCAGCTCTCGACAGGGAATGAACACTGAAGCTTTCTTT. As protein: CASSSRQGMNTEAFF.

A remark on this clonotype: A much larger clonotype is one base distant, so this may be a read error. This sequence joins TRBV19 and TRBJ1-5; no reliable D call. This CDR3 contains 15 residues. V gave up 2 bases and J gave up 0 bases, with 8 bases separating them. Germline V lookup: CDR1 LNHDA, CDR2 SQIVND (reference sequence). CDR3 sequence (DNA): TGTGCCAGTAGTATAAGACGGACTAGCAATCAGCCCCAGCATTTT. Protein sequence: CASSIRRTSNQPQHF.

The V gene is TRBV6-2 or TRBV6-3, the J gene TRBJ2-5; maybe TRBD2 (6 bases). This CDR3 region has 14 residues. The germline V gene encodes CDR1 MNHEY and CDR2 SVGEGT. V lost 6 bases, J lost 1 base, and 12 bases lay in between. The CDR3 region has the DNA TGTGCCAGCAGCCCAGGGACTTTCCAAGAGACCCAGTACTTC. This encodes CASSPGTFQETQYF.

This chain connects TRBV10-2 to TRBJ2-5; 8 bases are shared with TRBD2. CDR1 and CDR2 from the germline V gene are WSHSY and SAAADI. The CDR3 has 17 residues. Germline trimming cut 0 bases from V and 5 bases from J; bases unmatched to any gene: 11. The CDR3 DNA is TGCGCCAGCAGTGAGTCGTACGTCGGGGGGGCGCAGGAGACCCAGTACTTC. Translated: CASSESYVGGAQETQYF.

This clonotype has a count of ten or more. V usage is TRBV15 and J usage is TRBJ2-5, with 8 bases matching TRBD2. This CDR3 comprises 14 residues. Germline CDR1 is LNHNV and CDR2 is YYDKDF (reference sequence). Trimming cost V 2 bases and J 3 bases; bases outside gene matches: 2. As DNA, the CDR3 is TGTGCCACCAGCAGACTTAGCGGGGAAGAGACCCAGTACTTC. The encoded protein is CATSRLSGEETQYF. Supplemented by reference TRBV15 and TRBJ2-5, the full variable domain reads DAMVIQNPRYQVTQFGKPVTLSCSQTLNHNVMYWYQQKSSQAPKLLFHYYDKDFNNEADTPDNFQSRRPNTSFCFLDIRSPGLGDTAMYLCATSRLSGEETQYFGPGTRLLVL.

A few counts support this clonotype. The V gene is TRBV20-1, the J gene TRBJ1-2, with 9 bases fitting TRBD1. The CDR3 consists of 12 residues. V lost 0 bases, J lost 14 bases, and 7 bases stayed unmatched. Germline V gene lookup returns CDR1 DFQATT and CDR2 SNEGSKA (reference sequence). CDR3 sequence (DNA): TGCAGTGCTAGAGACGGACAGGGGCCGTGGACCTTC. It codes for CSARDGQGPWTF.

The V and J genes are TRBV7-2 and TRBJ2-7, with 7 bases lining up with TRBD1. This CDR3 comprises 14 residues. Losses at the gene ends were 1 base for V and 3 bases for J; bases not matched to a gene: 3. Per the germline V gene, CDR1 is SGHTA and CDR2 is FQGNSA. The CDR3 loop is CASSLGSGGYEQYV. The DNA of the CDR3 is TGTGCCAGCAGCTTAGGGTCAGGGGGCTACGAGCAGTACGTC.

In this sample, this clonotype turned up a few times. The chain uses TRBV29-1 and TRBJ2-4; no reliable D call. The germline CDR1 and CDR2 sequences are SQVTM and ANQGSEA. CDR3 length: 14 amino acids. Deletions cut 1 base from V and 0 bases from J, with 7 bases between. The CDR3 DNA is TGCAGCGTTGAAGGGGTCATAGCCAAAAACATTCAGTACTTC. Its translation: CSVEGVIAKNIQYF. Together with reference TRBV29-1 and TRBJ2-4, the CDR3 gives the full variable domain: SAVISQKPSRDICQRGTSLTIQCQVDSQVTMMFWYRQQPGQSLTLIATANQGSEATYESGFVIDKFPISRPNLTFSTLTVSNMSPEDSSIYLCSVEGVIAKNIQYFGAGTRLSVL.